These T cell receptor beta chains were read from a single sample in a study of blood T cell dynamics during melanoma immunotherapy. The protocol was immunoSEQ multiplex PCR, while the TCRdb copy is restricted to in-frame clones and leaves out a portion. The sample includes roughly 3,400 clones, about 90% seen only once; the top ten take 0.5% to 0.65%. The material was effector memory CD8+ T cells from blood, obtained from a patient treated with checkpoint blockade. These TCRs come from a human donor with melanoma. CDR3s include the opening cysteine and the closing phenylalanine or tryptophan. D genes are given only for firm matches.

CDR3: CASSLPDERENFWAYEQYF
DNA: TGTGCCAGCAGTCTACCTGATGAGCGGGAGAATTTTTGGGCCTACGAGCAGTACTTC
V: TRBV28
J: TRBJ2-7
D: TRBD2

CDR3: CASSQDLAGDEQFF
DNA: TGCGCCAGCAGCCAAGATCTAGCGGGAGATGAGCAGTTCTTC
V: TRBV4-3
J: TRBJ2-1
D: TRBD2

CDR3: CASSEGLQGYEQYF
DNA: TGTGCCAGCAGTGAAGGGCTACAGGGCTACGAGCAGTACTTC
V: TRBV6-1
J: TRBJ2-7
D: -

CDR3: CASSLGTGLYEQYF
DNA: TGTGCCAGCAGCTTGGGGACAGGGCTCTACGAGCAGTACTTC
V: TRBV11-2
J: TRBJ2-7
D: TRBD1

CDR3: CASSYSEGTEAFF
DNA: TGTGCCAGCAGTTATAGTGAAGGTACTGAAGCTTTCTTT
V: TRBV6-5
J: TRBJ1-1
D: -

CDR3: CASSQKRGTYEQYF
DNA: TGCGCCAGCAGCCAGAAGCGGGGGACCTACGAGCAGTACTTC
V: TRBV5-1
J: TRBJ2-7
D: TRBD2

CDR3: CASSWRTGHYSNQPQHF
DNA: TGTGCCAGTAGTTGGCGCACAGGGCATTATAGCAATCAGCCCCAGCATTTT
V: TRBV19
J: TRBJ1-5
D: -

CDR3: CASSGPWGTGELFF
DNA: TGTGCCAGCAGTGGCCCTTGGGGGACCGGGGAGCTGTTTTTT
V: TRBV27
J: TRBJ2-2
D: -

CDR3: CASTGGRSYNEQFF
DNA: TGTGCCAGCACCGGCGGGAGGTCCTACAATGAGCAGTTCTTC
V: TRBV6-1
J: TRBJ2-1
D: TRBD2

CDR3: CASSLGQGARVGEAFF
DNA: TGTGCCAGCAGTCTCGGACAGGGGGCTCGGGTCGGTGAAGCTTTCTTT
V: TRBV28
J: TRBJ1-1
D: TRBD1

CDR3: CASSFSGSYDEQFF
DNA: TGTGCCAGCAGCTTTAGCGGGAGTTATGATGAGCAGTTCTTC
V: TRBV5-6
J: TRBJ2-1
D: TRBD2

CDR3: CASSQDRAGATDTQYF
DNA: TGCGCCAGCAGCCAAGATAGGGCAGGGGCAACAGATACGCAGTATTTT
V: TRBV4-3
J: TRBJ2-3
D: -

CDR3: CASSVRTTEQETQYF
DNA: TGTGCCAGCAGCGTGAGGACGACAGAGCAAGAGACCCAGTACTTC
V: TRBV9
J: TRBJ2-5
D: -

CDR3: CAAQGPGNTIYF
DNA: TGTGCCGCCCAGGGGCCTGGAAACACCATATATTTT
V: TRBV6-6
J: TRBJ1-3
D: -

CDR3: CSVEQGVQETQYF
DNA: TGCAGCGTTGAACAGGGGGTTCAAGAGACCCAGTACTTC
V: TRBV29-1
J: TRBJ2-5
D: TRBD1

CDR3: CASSPTVMKSSYEQYF
DNA: TGTGCCAGCAGCCCCACTGTAATGAAGAGCTCCTACGAGCAGTACTTC
V: TRBV9
J: TRBJ2-7
D: -